This T cell receptor (beta chain) was recovered during a study of blood T cell repertoires in COVID-19. Study-level background: The study drew acute and convalescent COVID-19 samples from the United States, Italy and Spain. The analysed material was cDNA or gDNA that came from T cells, B-cell-depleted T cells, or PBMCs.

Original data processing: It was from reference gene primer amplification that nucleated cell counts were estimated. Assay: immunoSEQ multiplex PCR; the TCRdb copy retains only in-frame clones and omits some. The DNA was the basis for D and trimming; V, J and clone size are from that table. The table has 40,000 to 50,000 clones, around 90% seen once; the top ten hold nearly 5%. J gave up 3 bases and V 3 bases, and 7 bases lay outside the gene matches. CDR3 size: 15 residues. Germline CDR1 LGHDT, CDR2 YNNKEL (reference sequence). The source of this sequence is a human donor in a cohort sampled during active COVID-19. The rearrangement links TRBV3-1 (or the pseudogene TRBV3-2) to TRBJ2-7, with 8 nucleotides matching TRBD1. The sample comprised peripheral blood. The CDR3 reads CASSHLRTGIYEQYF. The CDR3 nucleotides read TGTGCCAGCAGCCATTTACGGACAGGGATCTACGAGCAGTACTTC.